The 24 T cell receptor beta chains below come from one sample, sequenced in a study of blood T cell repertoires in COVID-19. Libraries were prepared by immunoSEQ multiplex PCR; TCRdb keeps only in-frame clonotypes and omits some of them. The data hold roughly 130,000 clones, with around 87% observed a single time. The sequenced sample consisted of peripheral blood. The origin of the receptors is an older woman with acute or convalescent COVID-19.

The chain links TRBV7-3 to TRBJ2-1, with TRBD2 identical over 8 bases. CDR1 and CDR2 (germline): SGHTA, FQGTGA. There are 18 residues in the CDR3. Unmatched junction bases numbered 14, after V lost 0 bases and J lost 7 bases. The CDR3 DNA reads TGTGCCAGCAGCTTAACGGGTATGGGGACTAGGTTTTCGAATGAGCAGTTCTTC. Translation: CASSLTGMGTRFSNEQFF.

The V and J genes are TRBV5-1 and TRBJ2-6, with TRBD1 identical over 10 bases. This CDR3 contains 16 residues. The trim removed 6 bases at V and 2 bases at J, leaving 5 bases unmatched. Germline V gene sequence: CDR1 SGHRS, CDR2 YFSETQ. The CDR3 region is CASTGTGAAGANVLTF. CDR3 DNA sequence: TGCGCCAGCACCGGGACAGGGGCTGCTGGGGCCAACGTCCTGACTTTC.

This clone was seen only once. The chain couples TRBV24-1 to TRBJ2-3; 9 positions agree with TRBD2. The germline CDR1 and CDR2 sequences are KGHDR and SFDVKD. The length of the CDR3 is 15 residues. Trimming removed 7 bases from V and 3 bases from J; junction bases left unmatched: 7. CDR3 in DNA: TGTGCCACCAGCACCGGGACTAGCCGAACAGATACGCAGTATTTT. Its protein is CATSTGTSRTDTQYF.

V is TRBV20-1 and J is TRBJ1-1; 11 nucleotides agree with TRBD1. The CDR3 has 15 amino acids. Germline V gene data show CDR1 as DFQATT and CDR2 as SNEGSKA (reference sequence). The J segment lost 2 bases and the V segment lost 3 bases, leaving 5 bases of the junction unmatched. CDR3 loop: CSASSDRGPNTEAFF. CDR3 DNA: TGCAGTGCTAGTTCGGACAGGGGGCCTAACACTGAAGCTTTCTTT.

The chain carries TRBV6-5 and TRBJ2-7; 9 nucleotides align to TRBD2. The V gene end was trimmed by 2 bases and the J gene end by 5 bases; junction bases not matched to a gene: 4. CDR1 MNHEY and CDR2 SVGAGI come from the germline V gene. The CDR3 is made up of 14 amino acids. CDR3 DNA sequence: TGTGCCAGCAGTTACGAGGTAGCGGGAGACGAGCAGTACGTC. It encodes CASSYEVAGDEQYV.

The rearrangement uses TRBV19 and TRBJ1-4; 7 nucleotides agree with TRBD1. The CDR3 has 17 amino acids. CDR1 LNHDA and CDR2 SQIVND come from the germline V gene (reference sequence). V lost 3 bases to trimming and J lost 0 bases; unmatched junction nucleotides: 7. The CDR3 sequence: CASSIGGGFSTNEKLFF. CDR3 sequence (DNA): TGTGCCAGTAGTATTGGAGGGGGCTTTTCAACTAATGAAAAACTGTTTTTT.

This rearrangement joins TRBV28 to TRBJ2-7; D unclear. V was trimmed by 3 bases and J by 0 bases, leaving 9 bases between them. The germline gives CDR1 MDHEN, CDR2 SYDVKM. The CDR3 covers 14 residues. Written as DNA, the CDR3 is TGTGCCAGCAGTTTCTCAGACTTCTCCTACGAGCAGTACTTC. Translation gives CASSFSDFSYEQYF. Full variable domain (rest looked up from reference TRBV28 and TRBJ2-7): DVKVTQSSRYLVKRTGEKVFLECVQDMDHENMFWYRQDPGLGLRLIYFSYDVKMKEKGDIPEGYSVSREKKERFSLILESASTNQTSMYLCASSFSDFSYEQYFGPGTRLTVT.

The chain is built from TRBV5-8 and TRBJ1-2; TRBD1 agrees at 7 bases. The CDR3 is made up of 12 amino acids. Germline V gene data show CDR1 as SGHTS and CDR2 as YDEGEE. The V gene end was trimmed by 4 bases and the J gene end by 5 bases; junction bases not matched to a gene: 2. The CDR3 region is CASSQQGYGYTF. The CDR3 DNA follows: TGTGCCAGCAGCCAACAGGGGTATGGCTACACCTTC.

V usage is TRBV6-1 and J usage is TRBJ1-5; D is possibly TRBD1 (5 bases). The CDR3 consists of 14 residues. The germline V gene has CDR1 MNHNS and CDR2 SASEGT. Deletions cut 1 base from V and 4 bases from J, with 8 bases between. The CDR3, as DNA: TGTGCCAGCAGTGAAGGGACACCAAATCAGCCCCAGCATTTT. Its translation is CASSEGTPNQPQHF.

V is TRBV9 and J is TRBJ2-3; D perhaps matches TRBD1 (6 bases). The CDR3 loop spans 15 amino acids. V lost 3 bases and J lost 2, with 13 bases in between. Germline-derived CDR1 and CDR2 are SGDLS and YYNGEE. CDR3: CASSAGGHSTDTQYF. CDR3 nucleotide sequence: TGTGCCAGCAGCGCTGGGGGACACTCCACAGATACGCAGTATTTT.

V and J are TRBV2 and TRBJ1-3, with D perhaps matching TRBD1 (5 bases). Trimming stripped 0 bases from V and 9 bases from J, with 12 bases between. The germline V gene encodes CDR1 SNHLY and CDR2 FYNNEI. This CDR3 comprises 14 residues. In nucleotides, the CDR3 is TGTGCCAGCAGTGAAGCGCTTCAGGGTAGCACCATATATTTT. It translates to CASSEALQGSTIYF.

The CDR3 spells CAISDRAGGYEQYF. CDR3 DNA: TGTGCCATCAGTGATAGAGCGGGAGGATACGAGCAGTACTTC. V usage is TRBV10-3 and J usage is TRBJ2-7, with 9 bases aligning to TRBD2. CDR1 is ENHRY, CDR2 SYGVKD, per germline. J gave up 4 bases and V 3 bases, and 4 bases lay outside the gene matches. The CDR3 is made up of 14 amino acids.

This chain joins TRBV7-2 and TRBJ2-5; no clear D gene. Germline V gene data show CDR1 as SGHTA and CDR2 as FQGNSA. This CDR3 contains 15 residues. With 1 base removed from V and 6 bases from J, the gap between germline ends came to 15 bases. This CDR3 is CASSLEGLEKKTQYF. The CDR3 coding sequence is TGTGCCAGCAGCTTAGAAGGTCTAGAGAAGAAGACCCAGTACTTC.

This rearrangement joins TRBV7-9 to TRBJ2-7; no clear D. Germline lookup yields CDR1 SEHNR and CDR2 FQNEAQ (reference sequence). V was cut by 4 bases and J by 2 bases, with 18 bases left in between. The CDR3 loop spans 16 amino acids. CDR3 region: CASSSSRSRLTYEQYF. The CDR3 DNA is TGTGCCAGCAGCTCCTCTAGGAGTCGCCTGACCTACGAGCAGTACTTC. The entire variable domain, with the rest obtained from reference TRBV7-9 and TRBJ2-7, is as follows: DTGVSQNPRHKITKRGQNVTFRCDPISEHNRLYWYRQTLGQGPEFLTYFQNEAQLEKSRLLSDRFSAERPKGSFSTLEIQRTEQGDSAMYLCASSSSRSRLTYEQYFGPGTRLTVT.

The chain employs TRBV19 and TRBJ2-1; the match to TRBD2 covers 9 bases. Germline V gives CDR1 LNHDA, CDR2 SQIVND (reference sequence). The CDR3 is 16 residues long. Trimming cost V 3 bases and J 7 bases; bases outside gene matches: 10. CDR3 sequence (DNA): TGTGCCAGTAGTATTGTGGCGGGAGGGCCTCAAAATGAGCAGTTCTTC. Translated, it gives CASSIVAGGPQNEQFF.

This clone was seen a few times. The chain has TRBV3-1 (or the pseudogene TRBV3-2) and TRBJ2-3, with D maybe TRBD2 (6 bases). With 1 base removed from V and 6 bases from J, the gap between germline ends came to 11 bases. This CDR3 spans 14 amino acids. Germline-derived CDR1 and CDR2 are LGHDT and YNNKEL (reference sequence). The CDR3 protein is CASSQVGLADTQYF. The CDR3, as DNA: TGTGCCAGCAGCCAAGTCGGGCTAGCGGATACGCAGTATTTT.

This clone occurred a few times. The chain employs TRBV10-3 and TRBJ1-5; 9 nucleotides line up with TRBD1. The germline gives CDR1 ENHRY, CDR2 SYGVKD. There are 13 residues in the CDR3. V was clipped by 6 bases and J by 5 bases; unmatched bases: 2. CDR3 nucleotide sequence: TGTGCCATCAGCCGACAGGGGGATCAGCCCCAGCATTTT. Protein: CAISRQGDQPQHF.

To note about this clone: Germline and junction disagree at one end, which may indicate a read error. The chain couples TRBV19 to TRBJ2-2; TRBD1 aligns across 7 bases. The CDR3 extends over 16 amino acids. The germline V gene encodes CDR1 LNHDA and CDR2 SQIVND (reference sequence). The CDR3 DNA sequence: TGTGCCAGTAGTATACGACAGGGATCGAAAACCGGGGAGCTGTTTTTT. Translating gives CASSIRQGSKTGELFF.

The rearrangement links TRBV11-2 to TRBJ1-1; D unresolved. Between the trimmed V and J ends, which lost 4 bases and 6 bases, there was a span of 15 bases. This CDR3 is 14 amino acids long. Germline-derived CDR1 and CDR2 are SGHAT and FQNNGV. The CDR3 DNA sequence: TGTGCCAGCAGCTCCGACGGACTCGGGGCTGAAGCTTTCTTT. Translated: CASSSDGLGAEAFF.

In its sample, this clone was seen a few times. The chain employs TRBV5-1 and TRBJ2-1; 7 bases fit TRBD2. J was trimmed by 7 bases and V by 1 base; bases with no gene match: 17. There are 18 residues in the CDR3. Looked up from germline, CDR1 is SGHRS and CDR2 is YFSETQ. In nucleotides, the CDR3 is TGCGCCAGCAGCTTGCCTCCCAGGGTCAGCGGGGAAGGGAATGAGCAGTTCTTC. Protein: CASSLPPRVSGEGNEQFF.

The chain uses TRBV3-1 (or the pseudogene TRBV3-2) and TRBJ1-5; TRBD1 matches at 7 bases. J was trimmed by 0 bases and V by 4 bases; bases with no gene match: 3. Germline V CDR1 and CDR2: LGHDT, YNNKEL (reference sequence). This CDR3 has 15 residues. The CDR3 nucleotides are TGTGCCAGCAGCCCACAGGGGAGTAGCAATCAGCCCCAGCATTTT. It yields the protein CASSPQGSSNQPQHF.

The chain carries TRBV27 and TRBJ2-1, with TRBD2 as a possible D gene (5 bases). Per germline, CDR1 MNHEY and CDR2 SMNVEV (reference sequence). The CDR3 has 18 residues. V lost 5 bases and J 0 bases, leaving 20 bases between the germline ends. The CDR3 is CASSAGLVGLSSYNEQFF. The CDR3 DNA reads TGTGCCAGCAGTGCGGGCCTAGTAGGACTTAGCTCCTACAATGAGCAGTTCTTC.

The J gene is TRBJ1-1, the V gene TRBV4-1; D remains unclear. Germline CDR1 is MGHRA and CDR2 is YSYEKL. CDR3 length equals 15 residues. V gave up 4 bases and J gave up 2 bases, with 14 bases separating them. The CDR3 here is CASSPLLNTNTEAFF. The DNA for the CDR3 is TGCGCCAGCAGCCCCCTCCTCAACACAAACACTGAAGCTTTCTTT.

The chain uses TRBV5-6 and TRBJ1-2; TRBD1 might be the D (5 bases). CDR3 length equals 16 residues. Trimming removed 0 bases from V and 5 bases from J, with 17 bases in between. The germline CDR1 and CDR2 sequences are SGHDT and YYEEEE. The CDR3 here is CASSLAGVRSTYGYTF. CDR3 in DNA: TGTGCCAGCAGCTTGGCGGGGGTCAGGAGTACATATGGCTACACCTTC.